The 27 T cell receptor beta chains listed next were all sequenced from one sample in a study of early T cells in non-severe SARS-CoV-2 infection. TCRdb fed the 5' RACE reads into MiXCR, producing one record per CDR3 protein. There are tens of thousands of distinct CDR3 sequences in the sample; 5.3% occur only once, and 4% to 5.5% lies in the top ten. Sequenced material: whole blood. The receptor source for this set is an adult who was a healthcare worker with PCR-confirmed SARS-CoV-2 infection or an uninfected control (not recorded which).

The sample holds many counts of this clonotype. V and J are TRBV11-1 and TRBJ2-1; 9 bases are shared with TRBD1. From germline, CDR1 is SGHAT and CDR2 FQDESV (reference sequence). CDR3 length: 16 amino acids. V shed 6 bases and J 4 bases; nucleotides not matched to a gene: 10. This CDR3 reads CASRPRTGELYNEQFF. Written as DNA, the CDR3 is TGTGCCAGCAGACCGAGGACAGGGGAACTGTACAATGAGCAGTTCTTC.

The genes are TRBV28 and TRBJ2-3; TRBD1 agrees at 9 bases. Germline values: CDR1 MDHEN, CDR2 SYDVKM. The CDR3 length is 14 residues. V lost 3 bases, J lost 6 bases, and 4 bases stayed unmatched. The CDR3: CASSLGTGPDTQYF. CDR3 bases: TGTGCCAGCAGTTTGGGGACAGGGCCGGATACGCAGTATTTT.

This clonotype was observed a few times. This may be a read error, as it is one base from a much larger clone. The rearrangement joins TRBV11-3 to TRBJ2-3; tentatively, D is TRBD2 (6 bases). The CDR3 contains 13 residues. Germline values: CDR1 SGHNT, CDR2 YENEEA. Trimming cost V 5 bases and J 4 bases, with 10 bases left between them. In nucleotides, the CDR3 is TGTGCCAGCAGCCACGGGAGTGCAGATACGCAGTATTTT. Its translation is CASSHGSADTQYF.

There are many counts of this clonotype. The V call is TRBV20-1, the J call TRBJ1-1; TRBD1 is a possible D gene (5 bases). V gave up 6 bases and J gave up 7 bases, with 15 bases separating them. The CDR3 is 12 amino acids. Per the germline V gene, CDR1 is DFQATT and CDR2 is SNEGSKA (reference sequence). CDR3: CSAGVQFLEAFF. The DNA for the CDR3 is TGCAGTGCGGGGGTACAATTTCTTGAAGCTTTCTTT.

This clonotype was seen at least ten times. The CDR3 bases are TGCGCCAGCAGGACTAGCGGGAGGGCCGGTGAGCAGTTCTTC. It is translated as CASRTSGRAGEQFF. The V call is TRBV10-2, the J call TRBJ2-1; 14 positions agree with TRBD2. V lost 6 bases, J lost 9 bases, and 4 bases stayed unmatched. The CDR3 contains 14 residues. Per the germline V gene, CDR1 is WSHSY and CDR2 is SAAADI.

In the case of this clonotype: A much larger clone sits a single nucleotide away, making a read error possible. The chain combines TRBV7-2 with TRBJ2-5, with TRBD1 as a possible D gene (5 bases). This CDR3 region has 13 residues. Germline V lookup: CDR1 SGHTA, CDR2 FQGNSA. The DNA of the CDR3 is TGTGACAGCAGCTTTGCAGGGCAAGAGACCCAGTACTTC. Translation gives CDSSFAGQETQYF.

This clonotype appeared many times. V gene TRBV20-1 combines with J gene TRBJ1-1; unclear D gene. The germline gives CDR1 DFQATT, CDR2 SNEGSKA (reference sequence). V lost 5 bases to trimming and J lost 8 bases, with 6 bases between them. The length of the CDR3 is 9 residues. Here the CDR3 DNA reads TGCAGTGCTTACCCCGAAGCTTTCTTT. It is translated as CSAYPEAFF.

The J gene is TRBJ1-5, the V gene TRBV28, with 10 bases lining up with TRBD1. There are 12 residues in the CDR3. Losses at the gene ends were 11 bases for V and 5 bases for J; bases not matched to a gene: 3. Germline V CDR1 and CDR2: MDHEN, SYDVKM. The CDR3 sequence: CALGTGDQPQHF. In nucleotides, the CDR3 is TGTGCCCTTGGGACAGGGGATCAGCCCCAGCATTTT.

This clonotype was seen more than once but under ten times. The chain joins TRBV6-6 to TRBJ2-1, with 8 bases fitting TRBD2. CDR3 length: 13 residues. Germline V lookup: CDR1 MNHNY, CDR2 SVGAGI (reference sequence). After removal of 8 bases from V and 9 bases from J, the junction contained 9 bases not matched to a gene. The CDR3 reads CASFVGGAGEQFF. DNA for the CDR3: TGTGCCAGCTTTGTCGGGGGGGCCGGTGAGCAGTTCTTC.

There are a few counts of this clonotype. The chain employs TRBV7-8 and TRBJ2-7; D may be TRBD2 (5 bases). The CDR3 extends over 15 amino acids. CDR1 is SGHVS, CDR2 FQNEAQ, per germline. V lost 7 bases, J lost 0 bases, and 16 bases lay in between. The CDR3 DNA reads TGTGCCAGCACCTGGGAGCGGACCCTCTCCTACGAGCAGTACTTC. Protein product: CASTWERTLSYEQYF. Full variable domain (outside the CDR3, taken from reference TRBV7-8 and TRBJ2-7): GAGVSQSPRYKVAKRGQDVALRCDPISGHVSLFWYQQALGQGPEFLTYFQNEAQLDKSGLPSDRFFAERPEGSVSTLKIQRTQQEDSAVYLCASTWERTLSYEQYFGPGTRLTVT.

The chain carries TRBV6-5 and TRBJ1-2, with D possibly being TRBD1 (6 bases). The CDR3 runs to 15 residues. V was trimmed by 4 bases and J by 0 bases, leaving 12 bases between them. CDR1 and CDR2 from the germline V gene are MNHEY and SVGAGI. The CDR3, as DNA: TGTGCCAGCAGTTCGAGACAGGCATCTAACTATGGCTACACCTTC. Amino acids: CASSSRQASNYGYTF.

This chain links TRBV5-1 with TRBJ1-2, with 7 positions matching TRBD1. The germline V gene has CDR1 SGHRS and CDR2 YFSETQ. The CDR3 consists of 13 residues. V lost 1 base and J lost 3; bases outside the gene matches: 0. The CDR3 bases are TGCGCCAGCAGCTTGACAGGGGACTATGGCTACACCTTC. Translating it yields CASSLTGDYGYTF.

This clonotype was picked up many times. The rearrangement links TRBV15 to TRBJ2-7; TRBD2 matches 10 bases. Germline CDR1 LNHNV, CDR2 YYDKDF (reference sequence). J gave up 5 bases and V 0 bases, and 7 bases lay outside the gene matches. This CDR3 has 16 amino acids. This CDR3 is CATSRDGSGRADEQYF. CDR3 sequence (DNA): TGTGCCACCAGCAGAGACGGAAGCGGGAGGGCAGACGAGCAGTACTTC.

Many counts were recorded for this clonotype. V gene TRBV29-1 combines with J gene TRBJ2-1; 7 bases are shared with TRBD2. V was pared by 7 bases and J by 1 base, with 4 bases of the junction left unmatched. Per germline, CDR1 SQVTM and CDR2 ANQGSEA. There are 13 residues in the CDR3. CDR3 nucleotide sequence: TGCAGCGAGCGACTAGCTTCCTACAATGAGCAGTTCTTC. It encodes CSERLASYNEQFF.

This clonotype was counted at least ten times. The J gene is TRBJ2-5, the V gene TRBV7-7, with D maybe TRBD1 (5 bases). V lost 0 bases to trimming and J lost 4 bases, with 12 bases between them. Germline CDR1 SSHAT, CDR2 FNYEAQ (reference sequence). The CDR3 runs 15 residues. For the CDR3, the DNA is TGTGCCAGCAGCTTAGCGCCAGACAGCCCAGAGACCCAGTACTTC. Translation gives CASSLAPDSPETQYF. Looking up the rest from reference TRBV7-7 and TRBJ2-5 gives the full variable domain: GAGVSQSPRYKVTKRGQDVTLRCDPISSHATLYWYQQALGQGPEFLTYFNYEAQPDKSGLPSDRFSAERPEGSISTLTIQRTEQRDSAMYRCASSLAPDSPETQYFGPGTRLLVL.

This clonotype was seen repeatedly, ten times or more. V is TRBV7-2 and J is TRBJ2-7, with D perhaps matching TRBD1 (5 bases). Germline loops: CDR1 SGHTA, CDR2 FQGNSA. The CDR3 has 15 amino acids. V lost 0 bases and J 6 bases, leaving 15 bases between the germline ends. The CDR3 here is CASSLAAAGISEQYF. DNA of the CDR3: TGTGCCAGCAGCTTAGCGGCGGCAGGGATATCCGAGCAGTACTTC. Full variable domain (remainder filled in from reference TRBV7-2 and TRBJ2-7): GAGVSQSPSNKVTEKGKDVELRCDPISGHTALYWYRQSLGQGLEFLIYFQGNSAPDKSGLPSDRFSAERTGGSVSTLTIQRTQQEDSAVYLCASSLAAAGISEQYFGPGTRLTVT.

In this sample, this clonotype turned up many times. The chain couples TRBV18 to TRBJ2-1; 8 nucleotides match TRBD1. There are 18 residues in the CDR3. V was pared by 1 base and J by 0 bases, with 8 bases of the junction left unmatched. Germline loops: CDR1 KGHSH, CDR2 LQKENI. The CDR3 spells CASSPQGQGLSSYNEQFF. CDR3 coding DNA: TGTGCCAGCTCACCACAAGGACAGGGATTAAGCTCCTACAATGAGCAGTTCTTC.

This clonotype was detected ten times or more. The chain joins TRBV15 to TRBJ1-2, with D possibly being TRBD1 (5 bases). The CDR3 extends over 16 amino acids. CDR1 is LNHNV and CDR2 is YYDKDF in the germline V gene (reference sequence). The ends were cut back, 0 bases at V and 6 bases at J, with 17 bases in the middle. CDR3 nucleotide sequence: TGTGCCACCAGCAGAGATTTTGGGGCAGTTGCCCATGGCTACACCTTC. Translating it yields CATSRDFGAVAHGYTF.

This clonotype is medium-sized within its sample. This chain joins TRBV5-6 and TRBJ2-1, with 8 bases that match TRBD2. Looked up from germline, CDR1 is SGHDT and CDR2 is YYEEEE. With 0 bases clipped from V and 6 bases from J, the junction kept 5 bases outside the gene matches. The CDR3 is made up of 15 amino acids. Here the CDR3 DNA reads TGTGCCAGCAGCTTGGTCGCGGGAGGAAGCAATGAGCAGTTCTTC. As protein: CASSLVAGGSNEQFF.

This clonotype was observed at least ten times. V gene TRBV6-6 combines with J gene TRBJ1-3; perhaps TRBD1 as D (6 bases). Trimming removed 5 bases at V and 4 bases at J, with 24 bases between. Per the germline V gene, CDR1 is MNHNY and CDR2 is SVGAGI (reference sequence). The CDR3 is 18 amino acids. CDR3 amino acids: CASSSGGAPLSRGNTIYF. CDR3 nucleotides: TGTGCCAGCAGTAGCGGGGGGGCTCCCCTCTCAAGAGGAAACACCATATATTTT.

A few counts support this clonotype. The V and J genes are TRBV15 and TRBJ1-1; no reliable D call. The germline V and J ends were trimmed by 0 bases and 5 bases, with 13 bases remaining between them. Germline loops: CDR1 LNHNV, CDR2 YYDKDF (reference sequence). This CDR3 is built from 15 residues. The CDR3 loop reads CATSREARSGTEAFF. The CDR3 region has the DNA TGTGCCACCAGCAGAGAGGCTAGAAGCGGGACTGAAGCTTTCTTT.

In this sample, this clonotype turned up many times. The chain couples TRBV12-3 or TRBV12-4 to TRBJ1-4, with D uncertain. V lost 6 bases, J lost 6 bases, and 14 bases lay in between. The CDR3 contains 14 residues. Written as DNA, the CDR3 is TGTGCCAGCAGCTTGGACGGACTCCATGAAAAACTGTTTTTT. This codes for CASSLDGLHEKLFF.

This clonotype was detected ten times or more. The chain couples TRBV5-5 to TRBJ1-1; D is uncertain. Trimming removed 0 bases at V and 8 bases at J, with 11 bases between. Germline lookup yields CDR1 SGHKS and CDR2 YYEKEE (reference sequence). The CDR3 sequence is 13 residues long. The CDR3 here is CASSLAPNGEAFF. In nucleotides, the CDR3 is TGTGCCAGCAGCTTGGCTCCCAATGGGGAAGCTTTCTTT.

The rearrangement links TRBV2 to TRBJ1-4, with 7 bases fitting TRBD1. The CDR3 extends over 13 amino acids. Losses at the gene ends were 4 bases for V and 8 bases for J; bases not matched to a gene: 4. CDR1 and CDR2 (germline): SNHLY, FYNNEI. The CDR3 spells CASSGQGQEKLFF. The DNA of the CDR3 is TGTGCCAGCAGTGGACAGGGTCAGGAAAAACTGTTTTTT.

In this sample, this clonotype turned up a few times. This chain connects TRBV11-2 to TRBJ2-2, with D unclear. The germline V gene has CDR1 SGHAT and CDR2 FQNNGV. Trimming took off 0 bases at V and 10 bases at J, with 9 bases between the two ends. This CDR3 has 13 amino acids. The CDR3 protein is CASSLDQVLELFF. DNA for the CDR3: TGTGCCAGCAGCTTAGATCAGGTCTTGGAGCTGTTTTTT.

This clonotype was counted many times. The chain links TRBV27 to TRBJ2-1, with TRBD2 identical over 12 bases. Germline V gene data show CDR1 as MNHEY and CDR2 as SMNVEV (reference sequence). V shed 3 bases and J 7 bases; nucleotides not matched to a gene: 4. This CDR3 is 15 amino acids long. CDR3: CASSFRTSGANEQFF. The CDR3 DNA reads as TGTGCCAGCAGTTTTAGGACTAGCGGGGCGAATGAGCAGTTCTTC.

This clonotype was seen ten or more times. V usage is TRBV5-6 and J usage is TRBJ2-3; 10 positions match TRBD1. The CDR3 loop spans 15 amino acids. Germline CDR1 reads SGHDT; CDR2 reads YYEEEE. With 2 bases clipped from V and 2 bases from J, the junction kept 2 bases outside the gene matches. Here the CDR3 DNA reads TGTGCCAGCAGCTTAGACAGGGGGCTCACAGATACGCAGTATTTT. Protein sequence: CASSLDRGLTDTQYF.